A single sample gave rise to the 15 T cell receptor beta chains below, sequenced in a study of T cell repertoires in cytomegalovirus infection. TCRdb re-analysed the reads in MiXCR, keeping a single row per CDR3 protein. The table shows 340,000 or so distinct CDR3 sequences, with about 25% occurring only once. The antigens these receptors bind are not known. Sequences were derived from cultured PBMCs, sampled from culture after CMV antigen stimulation. The source of these receptors is a human donor in good health (CMV status not recorded). Some clones in this sample may be carry-over from other donors' samples.

This clonotype was counted at least ten times. The chain employs TRBV7-8 and TRBJ1-1, with D unclear. CDR3 length: 14 amino acids. Trimming took off 6 bases at V and 1 base at J, with 12 bases between the two ends. Germline V gene lookup returns CDR1 SGHVS and CDR2 FQNEAQ. For the CDR3, the DNA is TGTGCCAGCAGATACAGCCAGTCGAACACTGAAGCTTTCTTT. Amino acids: CASRYSQSNTEAFF.

V and J are TRBV27 and TRBJ2-1, with TRBD2 identical over 10 bases. Germline CDR1 and CDR2: MNHEY and SMNVEV (reference sequence). Trimming at V came to 7 bases and at J to 7 bases, leaving 10 bases not matched to a gene. The CDR3 runs 15 residues. The DNA of the CDR3 is TGTGCCAGCACCGAGCGGGAGGGTATTTGGAATGAGCAGTTCTTC. This gives the protein CASTEREGIWNEQFF.

This chain connects TRBV20-1 to TRBJ2-7; D may correspond to TRBD1 or TRBD2 (5 bases each). Trimming removed 2 bases from V and 5 bases from J, with 13 bases in between. This CDR3 spans 13 amino acids. The germline V gene encodes CDR1 DFQATT and CDR2 SNEGSKA (reference sequence). The CDR3 spells CSARYVGTHEQYF. The CDR3 nucleotides are TGCAGTGCTAGATATGTGGGGACCCACGAGCAGTACTTC.

This clonotype was detected only a few times. The V and J genes are TRBV4-1 and TRBJ2-1, with 15 bases fitting TRBD2. This CDR3 comprises 17 residues. CDR1 is MGHRA and CDR2 is YSYEKL in the germline V gene. V was pared by 4 bases and J by 3 bases, with 4 bases of the junction left unmatched. CDR3 bases: TGCGCCAGCAGCCCTGGACTAGCGGGAGGGTTCTACAATGAGCAGTTCTTC. Amino acid sequence: CASSPGLAGGFYNEQFF.

This clonotype was seen ten or more times. The chain has TRBV7-2 and TRBJ1-5; maybe TRBD1 (6 bases). CDR3 length equals 17 residues. The V end was cut by 5 bases, the J end by 0 bases, with 17 bases between. In germline, CDR1 is SGHTA, CDR2 FQGNSA. CDR3 DNA: TGTGCCAGCAGCCCGCGCGGGACACCTAATAGCAATCAGCCCCAGCATTTT. The encoded protein is CASSPRGTPNSNQPQHF.

The rearrangement links TRBV12-3 or TRBV12-4 to TRBJ1-2; D gene ambiguous. The CDR3 is made up of 13 amino acids. Deletions cut 5 bases from V and 0 bases from J, with 7 bases between. In DNA, the CDR3 is TGTGCCAGCAGTAAACACACTAACTATGGCTACACCTTC. It is translated as CASSKHTNYGYTF.

This clonotype was seen many times. This chain uses TRBV7-6 with TRBJ1-1; D gene ambiguous. This CDR3 is 14 amino acids long. Germline lookup yields CDR1 SGHVS and CDR2 FNYEAQ. V dropped 1 base and J dropped 1 base, with 7 bases sitting between them. The CDR3 DNA sequence: TGTGCCAGCAGCTTAGAGGTGGAGAACACTGAAGCTTTCTTT. Its protein product is CASSLEVENTEAFF.

In this sample, this clonotype turned up a few times. The V gene is TRBV5-1, the J gene TRBJ2-1, with TRBD2 as a possible D gene (5 bases). V lost 0 bases and J lost 12, with 19 bases in between. The CDR3 is made up of 15 amino acids. Germline V gives CDR1 SGHRS, CDR2 YFSETQ. The CDR3 DNA follows: TGCGCCAGCAGCTTGGTCGGGTCCTCGGAGAGCGGGCAGTTCTTC. Translated, it gives CASSLVGSSESGQFF.

The rearrangement joins TRBV7-2 to TRBJ2-3, with TRBD2 as a possible D gene (6 bases). Germline V lookup: CDR1 SGHTA, CDR2 FQGNSA. The V end lost 5 bases, the J end lost 3 bases, and 18 bases lay between the germline ends. This CDR3 region has 16 residues. This chain's CDR3 is CASSMSRGVGTDTQYF. The DNA of the CDR3 is TGTGCCAGCAGCATGTCGCGCGGGGTCGGTACAGATACGCAGTATTTT.

This clonotype was seen more than once but under ten times. The chain employs TRBV5-4 and TRBJ2-7; 11 nucleotides agree with TRBD2. CDR3 length: 16 residues. Looked up from germline, CDR1 is SGHNT and CDR2 is YYREEE (reference sequence). V lost 0 bases and J lost 9; bases outside the gene matches: 11. CDR3 nucleotides: TGTGCCAGCAGCTTGGGAGGGACTAGCGGTTTGGGGCGGCAGTACTTC. Translated, it gives CASSLGGTSGLGRQYF.

The sample holds many counts of this clonotype. V and J are TRBV7-6 and TRBJ1-2, with 9 bases aligning to TRBD1. CDR3 size: 16 residues. In germline, CDR1 is SGHVS, CDR2 FNYEAQ. The J segment lost 0 bases and the V segment lost 0 bases, leaving 2 bases of the junction unmatched. CDR3 nucleotides: TGTGCCAGCAGCTTAGCCGACAGGGGGACTAACTATGGCTACACCTTC. Its protein product is CASSLADRGTNYGYTF.

This clonotype was counted a few times. V gene TRBV25-1 combines with J gene TRBJ2-3; D is ambiguous. Germline CDR1 is MGHDK and CDR2 is SYGVNS. This CDR3 spans 16 amino acids. The V and J ends lost 2 bases and 1 base respectively, with 13 bases between them. CDR3 loop: CASSENTLRGTDTQYF. For the CDR3, the DNA is TGTGCCAGCAGTGAAAACACGCTAAGAGGCACAGATACGCAGTATTTT.

This clonotype was seen only a few times. The chain carries TRBV15 and TRBJ2-3, with D possibly matching TRBD1 (6 bases). Germline loops: CDR1 LNHNV, CDR2 YYDKDF (reference sequence). Trimming removed 3 bases at V and 6 bases at J, with 10 bases between. This CDR3 spans 13 amino acids. In DNA form, the CDR3 reads TGTGCCACCAGCAGTCAGGGGAGTGATACGCAGTATTTT. The encoded protein is CATSSQGSDTQYF. Using reference TRBV15 and TRBJ2-3 for the parts outside the CDR3, the full variable domain is DAMVIQNPRYQVTQFGKPVTLSCSQTLNHNVMYWYQQKSSQAPKLLFHYYDKDFNNEADTPDNFQSRRPNTSFCFLDIRSPGLGDTAMYLCATSSQGSDTQYFGPGTRLTVL.

This clonotype was counted ten times or more. The chain joins TRBV7-2 to TRBJ1-2; D not certain. The V end lost 1 base, the J end lost 8 bases, and 8 bases lay between the germline ends. Looked up from germline, CDR1 is SGHTA and CDR2 is FQGNSA. The CDR3 loop spans 12 amino acids. CDR3 in amino acids: CASSLGEGGYTF. CDR3 DNA: TGTGCCAGCAGCTTAGGGGAGGGAGGCTACACCTTC.

A few counts support this clonotype. The chain joins TRBV6-5 to TRBJ2-7, with TRBD1 matching 7 bases. The germline V gene has CDR1 MNHEY and CDR2 SVGAGI. CDR3 length: 15 amino acids. The ends lost 7 bases at V and 3 bases at J; junction bases unmatched: 12. CDR3 coding DNA: TGTGCCAGCAAAAGGTTCCGGGACAGTTTCTACGAGCAGTACTTC. This gives the protein CASKRFRDSFYEQYF.